The TCR beta chain under discussion was sequenced for a study of CD8 T cells in Susac syndrome. About the study: Sequenced Susac syndrome patients included 5 or 6 with clinically active disease and about eight in remission. Treatment status at blood draw for the Susac syndrome patients was therapy-naive, corticosteroids, or intravenous immunoglobulin alone.

In blood CD8+ and CD4+ T cells, TCR beta underwent sequencing. Turning to this clonotype: What it recognizes is unknown.

RNA in amounts of roughly 0.5 to 1 ug was reverse transcribed with random hexamers. TCRdb re-derived calls from the immunoSEQ multiplex PCR reads in MiXCR, one entry per CDR3 protein. The data contain roughly 100,000 distinct CDR3 sequences, around 94% of them singletons. The germline CDR1 and CDR2 sequences are MNHNY and SVGAGI (reference sequence). Trimming removed 11 bases from V and 2 bases from J; junction bases left unmatched: 3. The CDR3 is 13 residues long. Study-wide findings and caveats: Clonal expansion involving Susac CD8+ cells peaked in TEMRA cells and active patients.

J is TRBJ2-6 and V is TRBV6-6; TRBD1 matches at 7 bases. This clonotype originated in a human donor with Susac syndrome. Material: CD8+ T cells from PBMCs. The CDR3 spells CASQGAGANVLTF. CDR3 sequence (DNA): TGTGCCTCTCAGGGGGCTGGGGCCAACGTCCTGACTTTC.